What follows is one T cell receptor beta chain and its context. Its target is unknown. This record belongs to a study of OX40 agonist ivuxolimab in advanced cancers. Background on the study: Hepatocellular carcinoma, melanoma, renal cell or head and neck cancer was diagnosed in the dose-escalation patients.

Germline CDR1 reads SGHAT; CDR2 reads FQNNGV. J was trimmed by 3 bases and V by 5 bases; bases with no gene match: 11. CDR3 size: 16 residues. Profiling relied on immunoSEQ multiplex PCR, and the TCRdb table lists in-frame clones only, not all of them. The table has 92,000 or so clones, over 80% seen once. Regarding the study as a whole: Normalized T-cell clonal expansion was also low in some nonresponders. CD4+ and CD8+ blood T cells expanded clonally by week 6 at 0.1 to 3.0 mg/kg. Researchers did not establish what antigens the expanded peripheral T cells target.

This material consisted of CD4+ or CD8+ T cells sorted from blood, taken in a trial of the OX40 agonist ivuxolimab. V gene TRBV11-2 combines with J gene TRBJ2-3; TRBD2 agrees at 7 bases. This sequence originates from an adult with an advanced solid tumor such as melanoma, head and neck, liver or kidney cancer. The CDR3 region has the DNA TGTGCCAGCAGCCTCGGAACTAGCGATGGGACAGATACGCAGTATTTT. It specifies CASSLGTSDGTDTQYF.